This TCR beta chain was captured in a study of T cell responses to AZD1222 COVID-19 vaccine. The germline V gene encodes CDR1 SGHRS and CDR2 YFSETQ. The length of the CDR3 is 16 residues. V trimming: 2 bases; J trimming: 5 bases; junction bases outside the gene matches: 8. The protocol was immunoSEQ multiplex PCR, while the TCRdb copy is restricted to in-frame clones and leaves out a portion. The table lists under 70,000 clones, about 90% of them singletons. The input for sequencing was peripheral blood, taken 28 days after the second AZD1222 dose. The chain is built from TRBV5-1 and TRBJ2-5; 11 bases are shared with TRBD1. This clonotype was sampled from an adult who received the AZD1222 COVID-19 vaccine. CDR3 sequence reads: CASSFGQGAPRETQYF. In DNA, the CDR3 is TGCGCCAGCAGCTTTGGACAGGGGGCGCCACGGGAGACCCAGTACTTC.